The 10 T cell receptor beta chains listed next were all sequenced from one sample in a study of T cell responses to AZD1222 COVID-19 vaccine. Using immunoSEQ multiplex PCR, the repertoire was profiled, and TCRdb retains in-frame clones only, with some absent. The sample lists 160,000 or so clones, 90% occurring once. This specimen consisted of peripheral blood, obtained on day 0 of AZD1222 vaccination. Receptors were obtained from an adult in good health.

The chain couples TRBV5-4 to TRBJ2-7, with unresolved D. The CDR3 length is 12 residues. CDR1 SGHNT and CDR2 YYREEE come from the germline V gene (reference sequence). Trimming cost V 4 bases and J 3 bases, with 8 bases left between them. The CDR3 nucleotides read TGTGCCAGCAGCGTGCAGGACTACGAGCAGTACTTC. Its protein is CASSVQDYEQYF.

This chain links TRBV28 with TRBJ2-1, with 7 nucleotides matching TRBD1. The CDR3 has 15 residues. The junction had 9 bases not matched to a gene; V was cut back by 4 bases and J by 6 bases. Germline V gene data show CDR1 as MDHEN and CDR2 as SYDVKM. This CDR3 reads CASSYRGLSVNEQFF. The CDR3, as DNA: TGTGCCAGCAGTTACAGGGGATTATCGGTCAATGAGCAGTTCTTC.

The chain recombines TRBV20-1 with TRBJ2-7, with no clear D. V dropped 3 bases and J dropped 2 bases, with 5 bases sitting between them. Germline V CDR1 and CDR2: DFQATT, SNEGSKA (reference sequence). The CDR3 has 11 residues. The CDR3 DNA is TGCAGTGCTAGCGGGCCCTACGAGCAGTACTTC. It yields the protein CSASGPYEQYF.

The V and J genes are TRBV9 and TRBJ2-1, with D unclear. The CDR3 spans 18 residues. From germline, CDR1 is SGDLS and CDR2 YYNGEE. Trimming removed 0 bases from V and 7 bases from J, with 23 bases in between. DNA of the CDR3: TGTGCCAGCAGCGTAGGGCCTTCAGCGTCCCGCCCTAAGAATGAGCAGTTCTTC. Residues: CASSVGPSASRPKNEQFF. The entire variable domain, with the rest obtained from reference TRBV9 and TRBJ2-1, is as follows: DSGVTQTPKHLITATGQRVTLRCSPRSGDLSVYWYQQSLDQGLQFLIQYYNGEERAKGNILERFSAQQFPDLHSELNLSSLELGDSALYFCASSVGPSASRPKNEQFFGPGTRLTVL.

J is TRBJ2-3 and V is TRBV28; 13 bases are shared with TRBD2. The CDR3 has 17 amino acids. Trimming removed 6 bases from V and 2 bases from J; junction bases left unmatched: 8. Germline loops: CDR1 MDHEN, CDR2 SYDVKM. The DNA for the CDR3 is TGTGCCAGCAGCTACGAAGGACTAGCGGGGGACACAGATACGCAGTATTTT. It is translated as CASSYEGLAGDTDTQYF.

This chain connects TRBV28 to TRBJ1-4; D gene unclear. The germline V and J ends were trimmed by 1 base and 4 bases, with 10 bases remaining between them. Germline V gene data show CDR1 as MDHEN and CDR2 as SYDVKM. The CDR3 loop spans 15 amino acids. The CDR3 spells CASSLSEVGNEKLFF. In DNA form, the CDR3 reads TGTGCCAGCAGTTTATCGGAAGTGGGTAATGAAAAACTGTTTTTT. Combining the CDR3 with reference TRBV28 and TRBJ1-4 gives the whole variable domain DVKVTQSSRYLVKRTGEKVFLECVQDMDHENMFWYRQDPGLGLRLIYFSYDVKMKEKGDIPEGYSVSREKKERFSLILESASTNQTSMYLCASSLSEVGNEKLFFGSGTQLSVL.

The CDR3 nucleotides are TGTGCCAGCAGCTTCAGCGAACAAACGGAGCTGTTTTTT. It is translated as CASSFSEQTELFF. The J gene is TRBJ2-2, the V gene TRBV11-3; no definite D call. Trimming cost V 3 bases and J 10 bases, with 12 bases left between them. Germline CDR1 is SGHNT and CDR2 is YENEEA. This CDR3 comprises 13 residues.

The rearrangement uses TRBV29-1 and TRBJ2-4, with 10 bases identical to TRBD2. The CDR3 runs to 13 residues. Trimming removed 6 bases from V and 9 bases from J; junction bases left unmatched: 8. The germline gives CDR1 SQVTM, CDR2 ANQGSEA. The CDR3 spells CSVATSGIGIQYF. The CDR3 bases are TGCAGCGTCGCTACTAGCGGGATTGGCATTCAGTACTTC.

This rearrangement joins TRBV11-3 to TRBJ2-1; D possibly uses TRBD1 or TRBD2 (7 bases each). The CDR3 loop spans 17 amino acids. Germline loops: CDR1 SGHNT, CDR2 YENEEA. Trimming took off 4 bases at V and 2 bases at J, with 18 bases between the two ends. The DNA for the CDR3 is TGTGCCAGCAGCTCCAGGGGGGGAAAGATCCCCTACAATGAGCAGTTCTTC. It yields the protein CASSSRGGKIPYNEQFF.

The chain links TRBV11-3 to TRBJ2-1; perhaps D is TRBD1 or TRBD2 (5 bases each). V gave up 1 base and J gave up 4 bases, with 11 bases separating them. Per the germline V gene, CDR1 is SGHNT and CDR2 is YENEEA. This CDR3 is 15 amino acids long. The CDR3 reads CASSLGGTGYNEQFF. The DNA of the CDR3 is TGTGCCAGCAGCTTAGGGGGCACGGGATACAATGAGCAGTTCTTC. The variable domain in full, completed from reference TRBV11-3 and TRBJ2-1, reads EAGVVQSPRYKIIEKKQPVAFWCNPISGHNTLYWYLQNLGQGPELLIRYENEEAVDDSQLPKDRFSAERLKGVDSTLKIQPAELGDSAVYLCASSLGGTGYNEQFFGPGTRLTVL.